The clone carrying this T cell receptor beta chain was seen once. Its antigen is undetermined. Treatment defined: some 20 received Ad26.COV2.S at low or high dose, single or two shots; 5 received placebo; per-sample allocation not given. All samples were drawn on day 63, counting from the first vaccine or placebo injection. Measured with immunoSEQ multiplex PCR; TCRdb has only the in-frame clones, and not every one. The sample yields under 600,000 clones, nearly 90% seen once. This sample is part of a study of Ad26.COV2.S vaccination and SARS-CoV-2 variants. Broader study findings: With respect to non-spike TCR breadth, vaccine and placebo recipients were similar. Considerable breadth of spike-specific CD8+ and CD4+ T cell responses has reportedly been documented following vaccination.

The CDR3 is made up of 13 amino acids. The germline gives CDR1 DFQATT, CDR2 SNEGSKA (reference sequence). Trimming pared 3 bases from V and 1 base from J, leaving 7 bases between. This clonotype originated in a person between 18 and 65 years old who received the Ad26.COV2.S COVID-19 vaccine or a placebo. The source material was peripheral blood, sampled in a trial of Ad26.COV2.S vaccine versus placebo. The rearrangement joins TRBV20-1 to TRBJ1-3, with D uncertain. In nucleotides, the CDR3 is TGCAGTGCTAGTAAGGGTTCTGGAAACACCATATATTTT. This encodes CSASKGSGNTIYF.